Presented here are 14 T cell receptor beta chains from one specimen sequenced in a study of T cell repertoires in cytomegalovirus infection. For these receptors, no antigen is known. One entry per CDR3 protein results from TCRdb running MiXCR on the reads. Here the sample spans about 500,000 distinct CDR3 sequences, around 35% being singletons. The material sequenced was cultured PBMCs, taken from culture after CMV antigen stimulation. These TCRs come from a human donor in good health (CMV status not recorded). Some clones in this sample may be carry-over from other donors' samples.

J is TRBJ1-3 and V is TRBV28; 7 bases agree with TRBD1. With 4 bases clipped from V and 1 base from J, the junction kept 1 base outside the gene matches. This CDR3 comprises 14 residues. Germline V lookup: CDR1 MDHEN, CDR2 SYDVKM. The CDR3 region has the DNA TGTGCCAGCAGTTCGGGACAGTCTGGAAACACCATATATTTT. Its protein is CASSSGQSGNTIYF.

The table lists this clonotype with a count of one. The chain recombines TRBV7-9 with TRBJ1-2; no reliable D call. This CDR3 has 15 amino acids. V lost 6 bases, J lost 6 bases, and 20 bases lay in between. The germline gives CDR1 SEHNR, CDR2 FQNEAQ (reference sequence). The CDR3 DNA is TGTGCCAGCAGGTTATCCGTCGCGTTCGATGATGGCTACACCTTC. It translates to CASRLSVAFDDGYTF.

V gene TRBV7-2 combines with J gene TRBJ2-5; 7 bases are shared with TRBD1. Trimming cost V 4 bases and J 8 bases; bases outside gene matches: 13. This CDR3 has 15 residues. Germline-derived CDR1 and CDR2 are SGHTA and FQGNSA. The CDR3 region is CASSSFVARGYTQYF. The CDR3 nucleotides are TGTGCCAGCAGCTCATTCGTCGCCAGGGGGTACACCCAGTACTTC.

This clonotype turned up a few times. The V call is TRBV14, the J call TRBJ2-3; 10 positions match TRBD2. The CDR3 contains 16 residues. Germline CDR1 and CDR2: SGHDN and FVKESK. V was clipped by 2 bases and J by 2 bases; unmatched bases: 4. The CDR3 DNA is TGTGCCAGCAGCCAACTAGCGGGAGCGACCACAGATACGCAGTATTTT. The encoded protein is CASSQLAGATTDTQYF.

There are a few counts of this clonotype. This chain connects TRBV6-6 to TRBJ2-7; D is perhaps TRBD2 (7 bases). Trimming stripped 1 base from V and 2 bases from J, with 12 bases between. This CDR3 region has 15 residues. Germline V CDR1 and CDR2: MNHNY, SVGAGI (reference sequence). As DNA, the CDR3 is TGTGCCAGCAGTTACTTAGGGGGGGACCCCTACGAGCAGTACTTC. It is translated as CASSYLGGDPYEQYF.

The table lists this clonotype with a few counts. The chain recombines TRBV7-9 with TRBJ2-1, with D uncertain. The CDR3 totals 12 residues. V lost 5 bases to trimming and J lost 6 bases, with 8 bases between them. From germline, CDR1 is SEHNR and CDR2 FQNEAQ (reference sequence). CDR3 protein: CASSLLRNEQFF. The CDR3 DNA follows: TGTGCCAGCAGCCTACTCCGCAATGAGCAGTTCTTC. Complete variable domain (other parts from reference TRBV7-9 and TRBJ2-1): DTGVSQNPRHKITKRGQNVTFRCDPISEHNRLYWYRQTLGQGPEFLTYFQNEAQLEKSRLLSDRFSAERPKGSFSTLEIQRTEQGDSAMYLCASSLLRNEQFFGPGTRLTVL.

This clonotype was detected ten times or more. The chain is built from TRBV7-2 and TRBJ2-7; TRBD2 might be the D (5 bases). V was shortened by 0 bases and J by 5 bases, with 11 bases between the two germline ends. Per the germline V gene, CDR1 is SGHTA and CDR2 is FQGNSA. CDR3 length: 14 residues. The CDR3 bases are TGTGCCAGCAGCTTAGCGGTAGTGGGAGACGAGCAGTACTTC. Residues: CASSLAVVGDEQYF.

This clonotype has only a few counts. This chain links TRBV20-1 with TRBJ2-7; maybe TRBD2 (5 bases). The V end lost 5 bases, the J end lost 0 bases, and 17 bases lay between the germline ends. Germline V lookup: CDR1 DFQATT, CDR2 SNEGSKA (reference sequence). The CDR3 sequence is 15 residues long. In DNA form, the CDR3 reads TGCAGTGCTGATTTTCCAGCGGTCTTCTCCTACGAGCAGTACTTC. It encodes CSADFPAVFSYEQYF.

This clonotype was seen a few times. The chain employs TRBV5-6 and TRBJ2-7; D is possibly TRBD1 (5 bases). The CDR3 totals 14 residues. Germline V gene data show CDR1 as SGHDT and CDR2 as YYEEEE. The V and J ends lost 5 bases and 6 bases respectively, with 18 bases between them. This CDR3 reads CASRSQGGLAEQYV. CDR3 DNA: TGTGCCAGCAGATCTCAGGGTGGGCTCGCCGAGCAGTACGTC.

The chain uses TRBV6-1 and TRBJ1-1; TRBD1 might be the D (5 bases). The CDR3 contains 14 residues. CDR1 and CDR2 (germline): MNHNS, SASEGT. Deletions cut 0 bases from V and 5 bases from J, with 10 bases between. The CDR3 is CASSEAGQGTEAFF. CDR3 coding DNA: TGTGCCAGCAGTGAAGCTGGCCAGGGAACTGAAGCTTTCTTT.

In this sample, this clonotype turned up many times. This chain uses TRBV7-8 with TRBJ2-2; D unresolved. CDR3 length equals 14 residues. Trimming shortened V by 1 base and J by 1 base, and 4 bases separated the two germline ends. In germline, CDR1 is SGHVS, CDR2 FQNEAQ. The CDR3 protein is CASSLDGNTGELFF. In DNA form, the CDR3 reads TGTGCCAGCAGCTTAGATGGGAACACCGGGGAGCTGTTTTTT. Based on the CDR3 plus reference TRBV7-8 and TRBJ2-2, the full variable domain is GAGVSQSPRYKVAKRGQDVALRCDPISGHVSLFWYQQALGQGPEFLTYFQNEAQLDKSGLPSDRFFAERPEGSVSTLKIQRTQQEDSAVYLCASSLDGNTGELFFGEGSRLTVL.

This clonotype was seen more than once but under ten times. This chain uses TRBV7-6 with TRBJ1-6; possibly TRBD1 for D (5 bases). This CDR3 has 17 amino acids. CDR1 and CDR2 (germline): SGHVS, FNYEAQ. The ends were cut back, 1 base at V and 7 bases at J, with 17 bases in the middle. DNA for the CDR3: TGTGCCAGCAGCTTAGTGCCCCCGGCAGACAGCAATTCACCCCTCCACTTT. Translating gives CASSLVPPADSNSPLHF.

This clonotype was seen ten or more times. The rearrangement links TRBV7-2 to TRBJ2-1, with 8 bases identical to TRBD2. Trimming removed 3 bases from V and 6 bases from J; junction bases left unmatched: 4. The CDR3 is 14 amino acids. Germline V CDR1 and CDR2: SGHTA, FQGNSA. The CDR3: CASSFGRGGNEQFF. The CDR3 DNA sequence: TGTGCCAGCAGCTTCGGGAGGGGCGGCAATGAGCAGTTCTTC.

This clonotype was seen only a few times. The V gene is TRBV20-1, the J gene TRBJ1-5, with D perhaps matching TRBD1 (6 bases). Trimming shortened V by 6 bases and J by 2 bases, and 17 bases separated the two germline ends. This CDR3 has 15 residues. Germline values: CDR1 DFQATT, CDR2 SNEGSKA (reference sequence). The CDR3: CSAKRGTGGNQPQHF. Written as DNA, the CDR3 is TGCAGTGCGAAGAGGGGGACCGGAGGCAATCAGCCCCAGCATTTT.